The clone carrying this T cell receptor beta chain has a count of ten or more. In the authors' workflow: Nucleated cell counts were estimated from reference gene primer amplification. Profiling relied on immunoSEQ multiplex PCR, and the TCRdb table lists in-frame clones only, not all of them. For V, J and clone size, that table is used; D and trimming come from the DNA. The sample comprises 180,000 or so clones, 80% to 90% of which are singletons, and roughly 8.2% rests with the top ten. The data are from a study of blood T cell repertoires in COVID-19. Across the whole study: The samples span acute and convalescent COVID-19 from the United States, Italy and Spain.

V was pared by 5 bases and J by 3 bases, with 7 bases of the junction left unmatched. Germline CDR1 SEHNR, CDR2 FQNEAQ (reference sequence). CDR3 length: 15 residues. The receptor was derived from a man aged 55 to 70 with acute or convalescent COVID-19. This chain uses TRBV7-9 with TRBJ1-5; 7 positions agree with TRBD1. The sample consisted of peripheral blood. The CDR3 sequence: CASSPKDRYNQPQHF. DNA of the CDR3: TGTGCCAGCAGCCCCAAGGACAGGTACAATCAGCCCCAGCATTTT.